The 28 T cell receptor beta chains below come from one sample, sequenced in a study of long-term antiretroviral therapy in people with HIV (dated by TCRdb to between 2021 and 2022). The immunoSEQ hsTCRB v3.0 assay was used at survey level resolution to sequence the TRB variable region. In its TCRdb copy, this immuneACCESS table keeps in-frame sequences only and misses some clones. Where compared with another copy, unresolved V genes explain less than half of these, and the others have no known cause. Here the sample has about 20,000 clones; 90% occur a single time. In total, the top ten clones hold about 9% of the sample. This specimen consisted of unsorted PBMCs, obtained 4.4 years before starting antiretroviral therapy. These receptors were obtained from a woman in her 30s with HIV.

The rearrangement links TRBV15 to TRBJ2-3, with TRBD2 identical over 9 bases. CDR3 length: 17 residues. Germline assignment: CDR1 LNHNV and CDR2 YYDKDF (reference sequence). V lost 2 bases and J lost 1; bases outside the gene matches: 7. The DNA for the CDR3 is TGTGCCACCAGCAGATCCCTAGCGGGGACTGGCACAGATACGCAGTATTTT. This sequence encodes CATSRSLAGTGTDTQYF.

V usage is TRBV27 and J usage is TRBJ2-3; no clear D gene. Germline CDR1 reads MNHEY; CDR2 reads SMNVEV (reference sequence). Trimming took 5 bases from V and 0 from J, leaving 9 bases between them. The CDR3 sequence is 14 residues long. CDR3 loop: CASSGSTSTDTQYF. For the CDR3, the DNA is TGTGCCAGCAGTGGGTCAACTAGCACAGATACGCAGTATTTT.

A single count supports this clone. In DNA form, the CDR3 reads TGTGCCAGCAGTCCCGGGACAGGGGGGGGGTATGGCTACACCTTC. Amino acids: CASSPGTGGGYGYTF. The chain uses TRBV6-5 and TRBJ1-2; 11 bases agree with TRBD1. Germline V gene sequence: CDR1 MNHEY, CDR2 SVGAGI. J gave up 5 bases and V 5 bases, and 7 bases lay outside the gene matches. The CDR3 runs to 15 residues.

The rearrangement joins TRBV6-5 to TRBJ1-2; D ambiguous. This CDR3 is 15 amino acids long. Germline lookup yields CDR1 MNHEY and CDR2 SVGAGI. Trimming stripped 0 bases from V and 4 bases from J, with 12 bases between. The CDR3 sequence is CASSYSMVRPYGYTF. CDR3 DNA: TGTGCCAGCAGTTACTCGATGGTACGCCCCTATGGCTACACCTTC.

J is TRBJ2-5 and V is TRBV7-2; D unclear. The CDR3 totals 13 residues. V was shortened by 5 bases and J by 4 bases, with 11 bases between the two germline ends. The V gene's germline CDR1 is SGHTA and CDR2 FQGNSA. DNA for the CDR3: TGTGCCAGCAGCATTCAGGATCGAGAGACCCAGTACTTC. It yields the protein CASSIQDRETQYF.

The V gene is TRBV19, the J gene TRBJ1-5; 9 bases match TRBD1. Germline lookup yields CDR1 LNHDA and CDR2 SQIVND (reference sequence). This CDR3 is built from 16 residues. With 6 bases clipped from V and 8 bases from J, the junction kept 14 bases outside the gene matches. CDR3 in DNA: TGTGCCAGTAGCCCAGGGACAGGGTTCTCTGAGAAGCCCCAGCATTTT. Amino acids: CASSPGTGFSEKPQHF.

In this sample, this clone turned up once. The CDR3 coding sequence is TGTGCCACTACGACAGGGCCCTCCTATAATTCACCCCTCCACTTT. Translated: CATTTGPSYNSPLHF. V and J are TRBV27 and TRBJ1-6, with 7 nucleotides matching TRBD1. CDR3 size: 15 residues. V shed 10 bases and J 0 bases; nucleotides not matched to a gene: 6. Germline CDR1 is MNHEY and CDR2 is SMNVEV (reference sequence).

The sample holds one count of this clone. The rearrangement links TRBV6-1 to TRBJ2-2, with D possibly matching TRBD1 (5 bases). Trimming removed 5 bases at V and 2 bases at J, with 12 bases between. The germline gives CDR1 MNHNS, CDR2 SASEGT. The CDR3 loop spans 15 amino acids. The DNA for the CDR3 is TGTGCCAGCAGTAAACCGACAGTAAACACCGGGGAGCTGTTTTTT. Translating gives CASSKPTVNTGELFF.

This clone was picked up a small number of times. The chain has TRBV4-1 and TRBJ2-3; D is perhaps TRBD1 (6 bases). The length of the CDR3 is 15 residues. Trimming stripped 1 base from V and 2 bases from J, with 10 bases between. Looked up from germline, CDR1 is MGHRA and CDR2 is YSYEKL. As DNA, the CDR3 is TGCGCCAGCAGCCAAGGCGGACAGTACACAGATACGCAGTATTTT. Translation gives CASSQGGQYTDTQYF.

The chain couples TRBV5-1 to TRBJ1-1, with 9 bases matching TRBD1. This CDR3 region has 16 residues. Per germline, CDR1 SGHRS and CDR2 YFSETQ. V was pared by 3 bases and J by 4 bases, with 10 bases of the junction left unmatched. CDR3 residues: CASSWTGTGSGTEAFF. In DNA, the CDR3 is TGCGCCAGCAGCTGGACCGGGACAGGGTCGGGCACTGAAGCTTTCTTT. Full variable domain (rest looked up from reference TRBV5-1 and TRBJ1-1): KAGVTQTPRYLIKTRGQQVTLSCSPISGHRSVSWYQQTPGQGLQFLFEYFSETQRNKGNFPGRFSGRQFSNSRSEMNVSTLELGDSALYLCASSWTGTGSGTEAFFGQGTRLTVV.

This rearrangement joins TRBV7-4 to TRBJ1-4; D is uncertain. The CDR3 is made up of 16 amino acids. Trimming shortened V by 3 bases and J by 4 bases, and 15 bases separated the two germline ends. Germline CDR1 is SGHVT and CDR2 is SQSDAQ. The chain's CDR3 is CASSLEFGVGNEKLFF. For the CDR3, the DNA is TGTGCCAGCAGCTTGGAGTTTGGGGTGGGTAATGAAAAACTGTTTTTT.

The gene calls are TRBV4-3 and TRBJ1-2, with 8 bases that match TRBD1. The CDR3 contains 14 residues. The germline V gene has CDR1 LGHNA and CDR2 YSLEER. Trimming cost V 4 bases and J 1 base; bases outside gene matches: 2. CDR3 region: CASSPGQGNYGYTF. CDR3 coding DNA: TGCGCCAGCAGCCCCGGACAGGGTAACTATGGCTACACCTTC.

This clone was seen a handful of times. The V gene is TRBV27, the J gene TRBJ1-6; weak D call: TRBD1 (5 bases). The germline CDR1 and CDR2 sequences are MNHEY and SMNVEV (reference sequence). Trimming shortened V by 3 bases and J by 7 bases, and 16 bases separated the two germline ends. This CDR3 is 16 amino acids long. The CDR3 protein is CASSFPAGSGNSPLHF. CDR3 DNA sequence: TGTGCCAGCAGTTTCCCCGCAGGGTCGGGGAATTCACCCCTCCACTTT.

The J gene is TRBJ1-1, the V gene TRBV6-5, with unresolved D. CDR1 and CDR2 from the germline V gene are MNHEY and SVGAGI. The CDR3 extends over 13 amino acids. The V and J ends lost 8 bases and 1 base respectively, with 11 bases between them. The CDR3 bases are TGTGCCAGCGGCCTGAAGACGAACACTGAAGCTTTCTTT. It translates to CASGLKTNTEAFF.

The rearrangement links TRBV18 to TRBJ1-1; D uncertain. The CDR3 has 14 residues. In germline, CDR1 is KGHSH, CDR2 LQKENI. V was pared by 1 base and J by 0 bases, with 6 bases between. As DNA, the CDR3 is TGTGCCAGCTCACCACTGACTATGAACACTGAAGCTTTCTTT. Translating it yields CASSPLTMNTEAFF. The full variable domain, rest sourced from reference TRBV18 and TRBJ1-1, is NAGVMQNPRHLVRRRGQEARLRCSPMKGHSHVYWYRQLPEEGLKFMVYLQKENIIDESGMPKERFSAEFPKEGPSILRIQQVVRGDSAAYFCASSPLTMNTEAFFGQGTRLTVV.

The chain uses TRBV25-1 and TRBJ1-2; tentative D call: TRBD1 (5 bases). The CDR3 length is 15 residues. Trimming pared 8 bases from V and 1 base from J, leaving 17 bases between. Germline V gene data show CDR1 as MGHDK and CDR2 as SYGVNS. CDR3 region: CASARTGGGNYGYTF. The CDR3 DNA reads TGTGCCAGCGCCCGGACGGGGGGGGGTAACTATGGCTACACCTTC.

The chain carries TRBV27 and TRBJ1-1; maybe TRBD1 (6 bases). The ends were cut back, 2 bases at V and 4 bases at J, with 17 bases in the middle. Germline V gene sequence: CDR1 MNHEY, CDR2 SMNVEV (reference sequence). The CDR3 consists of 16 residues. CDR3 DNA: TGTGCCAGCAGTTTAAGTTCGAGGGGGGGGAGCACTGAAGCTTTCTTT. It yields the protein CASSLSSRGGSTEAFF.

This chain links TRBV6-5 with TRBJ2-7; 8 nucleotides align to TRBD1. V lost 0 bases, J lost 6 bases, and 7 bases stayed unmatched. Germline lookup yields CDR1 MNHEY and CDR2 SVGAGI. CDR3 length: 15 amino acids. In DNA form, the CDR3 reads TGTGCCAGCAGTTACTCTTTGCAGGGGGCGACCGAGCAGTACTTC. It codes for CASSYSLQGATEQYF.

V gene TRBV5-1 combines with J gene TRBJ2-7, with 10 bases matching TRBD1. The germline CDR1 and CDR2 sequences are SGHRS and YFSETQ. V was clipped by 5 bases and J by 4 bases; unmatched bases: 6. The CDR3 covers 14 residues. CDR3 sequence: CASSSGTGVYEQYF. CDR3 coding DNA: TGCGCCAGCAGTTCCGGGACAGGGGTATACGAGCAGTACTTC.

The chain is built from TRBV13 and TRBJ1-6, with TRBD1 matching over 12 bases. The trim removed 5 bases at V and 5 bases at J, leaving 10 bases unmatched. This CDR3 is 18 amino acids long. Germline CDR1 reads PRHDT; CDR2 reads FYEKMQ (reference sequence). This chain's CDR3 is CASSPRAGQGAHNSPLHF. CDR3 DNA sequence: TGTGCCAGCAGCCCGAGGGCGGGACAGGGGGCCCATAATTCACCCCTCCACTTT.

This chain connects TRBV19 to TRBJ2-4, with 14 bases aligning to TRBD2. The CDR3 has 17 amino acids. V lost 1 base to trimming and J lost 6 bases; unmatched junction nucleotides: 5. Germline V gene lookup returns CDR1 LNHDA and CDR2 SQIVND (reference sequence). The CDR3 sequence is CASSIGRLAGGGNIQYF. For the CDR3, the DNA is TGTGCCAGTAGTATAGGCCGACTAGCGGGGGGGGGAAACATTCAGTACTTC.

This clone was observed once. This chain links TRBV5-5 with TRBJ1-2; D not resolved. This CDR3 comprises 12 residues. Germline loops: CDR1 SGHKS, CDR2 YYEKEE (reference sequence). CDR3 residues: CATSKINYGYTF. In nucleotides, the CDR3 is TGTGCTACGTCCAAAATTAACTATGGCTACACCTTC.

The V call is TRBV4-2, the J call TRBJ2-7; weak D call: TRBD2 (7 bases). V was pared by 1 base and J by 5 bases, with 18 bases between. Germline V gene data show CDR1 as LGHNA and CDR2 as YNFKEQ. The CDR3 sequence is 16 residues long. CDR3 bases: TGTGCCAGCAGCCAAGTCTGGGGGGGCCGTATCCACGAGCAGTACTTC. Translated: CASSQVWGGRIHEQYF.

The V and J genes are TRBV6-5 and TRBJ1-2; 11 positions match TRBD1. The CDR3 is 15 residues long. J lost 2 bases, V lost 5 bases, and 4 bases had no gene match. The V gene's germline CDR1 is MNHEY and CDR2 SVGAGI. This CDR3 reads CASSRGTGGNYGYTF. The CDR3, as DNA: TGTGCCAGCAGTAGAGGGACAGGGGGGAACTATGGCTACACCTTC.

The V call is TRBV5-4, the J call TRBJ1-2, with D possibly matching TRBD1 (5 bases). Trimming shortened V by 3 bases and J by 5 bases, and 14 bases separated the two germline ends. The length of the CDR3 is 14 residues. Germline CDR1 reads SGHNT; CDR2 reads YYREEE (reference sequence). The CDR3 bases are TGTGCCAGCAGCTACGCGGGCCAGGGATATGGCTACACCTTC. Translated: CASSYAGQGYGYTF.

The chain uses TRBV25-1 and TRBJ2-7; D unclear. The V end was cut by 0 bases, the J end by 3 bases, with 9 bases between. Germline CDR1 and CDR2: MGHDK and SYGVNS. The CDR3 contains 14 residues. The CDR3 DNA sequence: TGTGCCAGCAGTGAATATGGAAACCTCTACGAGCAGTACTTC. Protein: CASSEYGNLYEQYF.

The count of this clone is one. The J gene is TRBJ1-5, the V gene TRBV5-4; the D is unclear. V lost 0 bases to trimming and J lost 3 bases, with 13 bases between them. This CDR3 has 16 residues. Germline loops: CDR1 SGHNT, CDR2 YYREEE (reference sequence). The CDR3 DNA follows: TGTGCCAGCAGCTTGGGTGGGGATGGTTACAATCAGCCCCAGCATTTT. Translated: CASSLGGDGYNQPQHF.

The J gene is TRBJ2-7, the V gene TRBV30; D gene unclear. The CDR3 totals 13 residues. The V end lost 1 base, the J end lost 3 bases, and 10 bases lay between the germline ends. CDR1 is GTSNPN, CDR2 SVGIG, per germline (reference sequence). This CDR3 is CAWSGQKDYEQYF. CDR3 coding DNA: TGTGCCTGGAGTGGGCAAAAAGACTACGAGCAGTACTTC.